This T cell receptor beta chain was sequenced in a study of human T cells and chemical hapten exposure. This clonotype was seen at least ten times. What the library attached to individual cDNA molecules were unique molecular identifiers. TCRdb redid the calling of the reads with MiXCR, one entry per CDR3 protein. The repertoire includes about 120,000 distinct CDR3 sequences, less than 10% of them detected once, and 1.4% sits in the top ten. From whole blood left unfractionated, total RNA was extracted. Sequencing was performed on whole blood. The source is a human donor in good health. Some clones in this sample may be carry-over from other donors' samples.

The CDR3 here is CASSPRTGISKNTEAFF. The CDR3 bases are TGTGCCAGCAGCCCCCGGACAGGGATTAGTAAGAACACTGAAGCTTTCTTT. V is TRBV13 and J is TRBJ1-1; 8 bases map to TRBD1. This CDR3 is built from 17 residues. The junction had 12 bases not matched to a gene; V was cut back by 5 bases and J by 1 base. Per the germline V gene, CDR1 is PRHDT and CDR2 is FYEKMQ (reference sequence).